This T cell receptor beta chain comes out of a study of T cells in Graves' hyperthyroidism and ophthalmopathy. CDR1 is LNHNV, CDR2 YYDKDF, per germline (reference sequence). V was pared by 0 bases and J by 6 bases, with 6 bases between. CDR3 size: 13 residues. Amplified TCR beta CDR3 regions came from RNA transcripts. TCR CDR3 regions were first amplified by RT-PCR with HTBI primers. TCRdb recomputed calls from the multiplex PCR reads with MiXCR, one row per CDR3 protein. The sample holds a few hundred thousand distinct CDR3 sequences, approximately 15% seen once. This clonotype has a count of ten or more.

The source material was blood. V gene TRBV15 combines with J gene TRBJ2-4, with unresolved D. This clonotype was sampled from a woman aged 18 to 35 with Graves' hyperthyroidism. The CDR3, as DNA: TGTGCCACCAGCAGAGATGGAGCAAACATTCAGTACTTC. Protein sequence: CATSRDGANIQYF.